The 14 T cell receptor beta chains presented below share a single source sample, sequenced in a study of cytomegalovirus exposure and HLA in healthy donors. PCR used 60 Vbeta primers and 13 Jbeta primers. The table came from immunoSEQ multiplex PCR; TCRdb's copy has only in-frame clones and leaves some out. The sample holds tens of thousands of clones, around 78% seen once. Sample: PBMCs. The receptors shown here come from a male donor in good health and CMV-seropositive.

The rearrangement uses TRBV2 and TRBJ2-7, with a weak D call TRBD1 (6 bases). The CDR3 is 16 amino acids. Trimming shortened V by 7 bases and J by 2 bases, and 21 bases separated the two germline ends. Germline assignment: CDR1 SNHLY and CDR2 FYNNEI. CDR3 sequence: CASTRRAGAITYEQYF. CDR3 nucleotides: TGTGCCAGCACCCGCCGAGCAGGGGCCATTACCTACGAGCAGTACTTC.

This clone was seen a handful of times. The rearrangement links TRBV4-2 to TRBJ2-5, with TRBD2 matching 7 bases. CDR1 and CDR2 (germline): LGHNA, YNFKEQ. J lost 2 bases, V lost 2 bases, and 11 bases had no gene match. This CDR3 is built from 17 residues. This CDR3 is CASSQWGGASGQETQYF. The CDR3 DNA reads TGTGCCAGCAGCCAATGGGGAGGGGCTAGCGGTCAAGAGACCCAGTACTTC.

This clone was counted a few times. This chain links TRBV6-1 with TRBJ2-3; 7 bases fit TRBD2. J was trimmed by 2 bases and V by 8 bases; bases with no gene match: 7. CDR1 and CDR2 (germline): MNHNS, SASEGT. The CDR3 contains 14 residues. CDR3 amino acids: CASVERGDTDTQYF. Here the CDR3 DNA reads TGTGCCAGCGTGGAGCGGGGAGACACAGATACGCAGTATTTT.

The table lists this clone with a few counts. This chain links TRBV7-6 with TRBJ2-7; 10 positions agree with TRBD1. The V gene's germline CDR1 is SGHVS and CDR2 FNYEAQ. The trim removed 5 bases at V and 0 bases at J, leaving 7 bases unmatched. The CDR3 sequence is 16 residues long. In DNA, the CDR3 is TGTGCCAGCAGCGCCGGTAGGACAGGGGGCTCCTACGAGCAGTACTTC. Translation gives CASSAGRTGGSYEQYF.

This sequence joins TRBV18 and TRBJ2-1; 8 bases line up with TRBD1. Germline assignment: CDR1 KGHSH and CDR2 LQKENI. J lost 9 bases, V lost 3 bases, and 1 base had no gene match. The CDR3 consists of 12 residues. The CDR3 sequence: CASSPDRGEQFF. The CDR3 nucleotides read TGTGCCAGCTCACCCGACAGGGGTGAGCAGTTCTTC. The variable domain in full, with the rest retrieved from reference TRBV18 and TRBJ2-1, is NAGVMQNPRHLVRRRGQEARLRCSPMKGHSHVYWYRQLPEEGLKFMVYLQKENIIDESGMPKERFSAEFPKEGPSILRIQQVVRGDSAAYFCASSPDRGEQFFGPGTRLTVL.

The chain employs TRBV28 and TRBJ1-5; D is uncertain. The CDR3 spans 16 residues. The V gene's germline CDR1 is MDHEN and CDR2 SYDVKM. Trimming took 3 bases from V and 10 from J, leaving 22 bases between them. CDR3 protein: CASSFFSVGRIRPQHF. CDR3 nucleotide sequence: TGTGCCAGCAGTTTTTTTTCGGTGGGCCGGATTCGTCCCCAGCATTTT.

This chain uses TRBV28 with TRBJ1-2; D remains unclear. Trimming pared 6 bases from V and 6 bases from J, leaving 17 bases between. The CDR3 consists of 14 residues. Germline V gene lookup returns CDR1 MDHEN and CDR2 SYDVKM. CDR3 protein: CASRSPRSMHGYTF. In DNA form, the CDR3 reads TGTGCCAGCAGGTCACCTAGATCAATGCATGGCTACACCTTC.

V usage is TRBV19 and J usage is TRBJ2-7, with D possibly matching TRBD2 (7 bases). The CDR3 covers 13 residues. Germline lookup yields CDR1 LNHDA and CDR2 SQIVND (reference sequence). Trimming cost V 5 bases and J 3 bases, with 11 bases left between them. The CDR3 spells CASSLGGGYEQYF. The CDR3 region has the DNA TGTGCCAGTAGTCTAGGGGGGGGCTACGAGCAGTACTTC.

This clone was detected once. The chain links TRBV11-3 to TRBJ2-1; 10 positions agree with TRBD1. CDR1 and CDR2 (germline): SGHNT, YENEEA. Losses at the gene ends were 3 bases for V and 10 bases for J; bases not matched to a gene: 12. The CDR3 contains 16 residues. The CDR3 DNA follows: TGTGCCAGCAGCTTGAGTTATGGGACAGGGGCTGAGGAGCAGTTCTTC. It is translated as CASSLSYGTGAEEQFF. The whole variable domain, filled in from reference TRBV11-3 and TRBJ2-1, reads EAGVVQSPRYKIIEKKQPVAFWCNPISGHNTLYWYLQNLGQGPELLIRYENEEAVDDSQLPKDRFSAERLKGVDSTLKIQPAELGDSAVYLCASSLSYGTGAEEQFFGPGTRLTVL.

For the CDR3, the DNA is TGTGCCAGCAGTTCCCCGGGACAGGACCTCTATGGCTACACCTTC. It encodes CASSSPGQDLYGYTF. The chain couples TRBV27 to TRBJ1-2; 8 positions agree with TRBD1. In germline, CDR1 is MNHEY, CDR2 SMNVEV (reference sequence). The V segment lost 4 bases and the J segment 4 bases; nucleotides outside the gene matches: 8. This CDR3 is built from 15 residues.

The V gene is TRBV13, the J gene TRBJ2-5; D uncertain. The CDR3 covers 12 residues. CDR1 is PRHDT, CDR2 FYEKMQ, per germline (reference sequence). V was cut by 5 bases and J by 11 bases, with 15 bases left in between. CDR3 sequence reads: CASSITQVVQYF. CDR3 DNA sequence: TGTGCCAGCAGCATCACTCAAGTTGTGCAGTACTTC.

The rearrangement links TRBV10-2 to TRBJ1-1; 8 bases match TRBD1. Germline CDR1 and CDR2: WSHSY and SAAADI. J gave up 1 base and V 4 bases, and 2 bases lay outside the gene matches. The CDR3 sequence is 14 residues long. CDR3: CASSVQGENTEAFF. For the CDR3, the DNA is TGCGCCAGCAGTGTACAGGGGGAGAACACTGAAGCTTTCTTT.

The CDR3 here is CASSRKTSGRVQETQYF. CDR3 in DNA: TGCGCCAGCAGCCGTAAGACTAGCGGGAGGGTCCAAGAGACCCAGTACTTC. This sequence joins TRBV5-1 and TRBJ2-5; TRBD2 matches at 14 bases. The CDR3 totals 17 residues. Germline assignment: CDR1 SGHRS and CDR2 YFSETQ. The ends lost 4 bases at V and 1 base at J; junction bases unmatched: 6.

This clone was seen only a few times. The chain carries TRBV10-3 and TRBJ1-1; unclear D gene. The length of the CDR3 is 14 residues. Germline V lookup: CDR1 ENHRY, CDR2 SYGVKD. With 1 base removed from V and 5 bases from J, the gap between germline ends came to 11 bases. In nucleotides, the CDR3 is TGTGCCATCAGTGAGTTAGCGATGGCGACTGAAGCTTTCTTT. This encodes CAISELAMATEAFF.